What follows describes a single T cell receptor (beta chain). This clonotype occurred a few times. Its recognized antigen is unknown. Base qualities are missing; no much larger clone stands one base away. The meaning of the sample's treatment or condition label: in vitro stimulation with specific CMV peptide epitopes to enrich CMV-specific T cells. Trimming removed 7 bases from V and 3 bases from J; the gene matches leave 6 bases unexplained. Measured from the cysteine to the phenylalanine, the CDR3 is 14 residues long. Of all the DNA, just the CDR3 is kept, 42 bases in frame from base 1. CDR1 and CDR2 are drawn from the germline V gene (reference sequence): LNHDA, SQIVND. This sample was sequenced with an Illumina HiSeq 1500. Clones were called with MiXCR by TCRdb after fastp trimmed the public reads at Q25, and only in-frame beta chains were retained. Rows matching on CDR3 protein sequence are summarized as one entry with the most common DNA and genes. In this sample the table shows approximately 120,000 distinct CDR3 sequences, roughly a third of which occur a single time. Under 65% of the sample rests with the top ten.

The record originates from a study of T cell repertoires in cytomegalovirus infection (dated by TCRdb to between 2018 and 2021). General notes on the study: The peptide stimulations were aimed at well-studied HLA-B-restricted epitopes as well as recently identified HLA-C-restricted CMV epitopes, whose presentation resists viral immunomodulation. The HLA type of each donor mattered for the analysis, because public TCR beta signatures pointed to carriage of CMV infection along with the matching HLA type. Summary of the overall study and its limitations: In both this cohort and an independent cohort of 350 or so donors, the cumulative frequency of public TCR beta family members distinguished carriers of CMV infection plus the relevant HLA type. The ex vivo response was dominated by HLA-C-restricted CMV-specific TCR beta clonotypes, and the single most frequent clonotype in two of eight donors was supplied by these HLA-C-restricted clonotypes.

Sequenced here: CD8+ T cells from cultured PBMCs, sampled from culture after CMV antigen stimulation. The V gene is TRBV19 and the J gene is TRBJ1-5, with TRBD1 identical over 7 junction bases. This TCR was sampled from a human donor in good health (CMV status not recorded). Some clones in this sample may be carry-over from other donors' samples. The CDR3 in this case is CASTWDSLNQPQHF. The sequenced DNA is TGTGCCAGTACTTGGGACAGTCTCAATCAGCCCCAGCATTTT.